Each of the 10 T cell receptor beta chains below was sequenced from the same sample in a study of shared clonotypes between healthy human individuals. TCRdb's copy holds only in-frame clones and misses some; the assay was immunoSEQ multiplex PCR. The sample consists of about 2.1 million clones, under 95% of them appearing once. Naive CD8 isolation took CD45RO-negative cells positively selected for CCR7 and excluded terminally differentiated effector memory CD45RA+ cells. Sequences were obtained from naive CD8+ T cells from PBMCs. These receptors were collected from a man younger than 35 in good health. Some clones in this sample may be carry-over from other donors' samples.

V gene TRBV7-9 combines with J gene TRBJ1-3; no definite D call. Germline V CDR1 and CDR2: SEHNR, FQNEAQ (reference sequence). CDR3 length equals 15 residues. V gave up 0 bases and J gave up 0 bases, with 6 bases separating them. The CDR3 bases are TGTGCCAGCAGCTTAGCCCCCTTCTCTGGAAACACCATATATTTT. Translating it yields CASSLAPFSGNTIYF.

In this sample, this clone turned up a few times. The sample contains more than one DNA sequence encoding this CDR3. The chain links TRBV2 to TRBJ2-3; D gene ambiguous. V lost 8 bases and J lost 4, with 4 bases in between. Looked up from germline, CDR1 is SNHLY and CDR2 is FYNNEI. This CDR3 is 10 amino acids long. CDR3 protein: CASGPDTQYF. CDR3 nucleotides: TGTGCCAGCGGTCCAGATACGCAGTATTTT.

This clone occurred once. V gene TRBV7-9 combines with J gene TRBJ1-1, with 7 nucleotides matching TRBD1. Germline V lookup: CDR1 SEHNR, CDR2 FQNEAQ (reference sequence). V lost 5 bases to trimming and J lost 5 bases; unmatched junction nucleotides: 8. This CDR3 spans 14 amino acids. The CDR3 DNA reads TGTGCCAGCAGCCCAGGGGGGGTAGATACTGAAGCTTTCTTT. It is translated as CASSPGGVDTEAFF.

CDR3 amino acids: CASSVGGQGEQFF. CDR3 nucleotides: TGTGCCAGCAGTGTAGGGGGCCAGGGTGAGCAGTTCTTC. The chain uses TRBV6-1 and TRBJ2-1; TRBD1 matches at 7 bases. Unmatched junction bases numbered 6, after V lost 4 bases and J lost 9 bases. The CDR3 sequence is 13 residues long. The V gene's germline CDR1 is MNHNS and CDR2 SASEGT.

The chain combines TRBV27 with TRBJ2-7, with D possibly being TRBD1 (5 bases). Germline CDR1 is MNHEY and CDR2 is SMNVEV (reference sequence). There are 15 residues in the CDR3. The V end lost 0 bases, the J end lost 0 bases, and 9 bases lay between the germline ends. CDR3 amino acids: CASSLSRTPSYEQYF. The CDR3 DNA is TGTGCCAGCAGTTTATCGCGGACACCCTCCTACGAGCAGTACTTC.

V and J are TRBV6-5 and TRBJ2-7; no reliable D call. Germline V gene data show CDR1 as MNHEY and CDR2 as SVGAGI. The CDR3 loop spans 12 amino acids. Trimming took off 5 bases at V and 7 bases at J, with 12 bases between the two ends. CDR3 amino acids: CASSPDGLEQYF. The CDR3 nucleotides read TGTGCCAGCAGTCCCGACGGTTTAGAGCAGTACTTC.

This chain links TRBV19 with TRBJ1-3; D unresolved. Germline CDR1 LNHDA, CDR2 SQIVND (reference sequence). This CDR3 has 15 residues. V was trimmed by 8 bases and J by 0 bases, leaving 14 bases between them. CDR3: CASSPDLFSGNTIYF. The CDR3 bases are TGTGCCAGTTCCCCAGATTTATTCTCTGGAAACACCATATATTTT.

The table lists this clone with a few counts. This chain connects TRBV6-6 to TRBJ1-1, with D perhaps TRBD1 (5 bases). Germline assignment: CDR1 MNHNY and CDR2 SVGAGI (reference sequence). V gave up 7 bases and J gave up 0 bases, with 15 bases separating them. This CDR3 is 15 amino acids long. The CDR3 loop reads CASNEDGALNTEAFF. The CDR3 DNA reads TGTGCCAGCAATGAGGATGGGGCCCTGAACACTGAAGCTTTCTTT.

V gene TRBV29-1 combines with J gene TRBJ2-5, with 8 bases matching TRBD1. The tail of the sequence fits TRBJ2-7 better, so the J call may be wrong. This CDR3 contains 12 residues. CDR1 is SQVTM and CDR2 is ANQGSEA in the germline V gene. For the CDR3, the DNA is TGCAGCGGACACAGGGGGATACACGAGCAGTACTTC. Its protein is CSGHRGIHEQYF.

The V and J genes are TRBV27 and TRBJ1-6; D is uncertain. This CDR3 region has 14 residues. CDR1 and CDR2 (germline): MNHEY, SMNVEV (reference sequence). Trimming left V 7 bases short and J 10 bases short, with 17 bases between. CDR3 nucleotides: TGTGCCAGCACGTGGAGATCTAGCGCCTCACCCCTCCACTTT. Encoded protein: CASTWRSSASPLHF.